The source of this TCR beta chain is a study of OX40 agonist ivuxolimab in advanced cancers. Across the whole study: Dose-escalation patients were diagnosed with hepatocellular carcinoma, melanoma, renal cell cancer or head and neck cancer. Study-level points and caveats: Clones of CD4+ and CD8+ blood T cells grew by week 6 at doses of 0.1 to 3.0 mg/kg.

Details on this clone: As yet, its antigen is unknown.

Patients with a history of autoimmune disease or on systemic immunosuppression were excluded. Only in-frame clones appear in the TCRdb table, and some are missing; sequencing was by immunoSEQ multiplex PCR. This sample has 90,000 to 100,000 clones, with approximately 94% found just once. The material was CD4+ or CD8+ T cells sorted from blood, obtained in a trial of the OX40 agonist ivuxolimab. This TCR came from an adult with an advanced solid tumor such as melanoma, head and neck, liver or kidney cancer.

The CDR3 DNA reads as TGTGCCAGCAGCTCAACGACAGGGGGCGCGAACTACGAGCAGTACTTC. Translated: CASSSTTGGANYEQYF. J is TRBJ2-7 and V is TRBV13, with TRBD1 identical over 10 bases. The V segment lost 4 bases and the J segment 3 bases; nucleotides outside the gene matches: 9. This CDR3 is built from 16 residues. The germline V gene has CDR1 PRHDT and CDR2 FYEKMQ (reference sequence).